The clone carrying this T cell receptor beta chain was found a few times. The CDR3 has 13 residues. Germline-derived CDR1 and CDR2 are LNHNV and YYDKDF (reference sequence). Trimming removed 1 base at V and 2 bases at J, with 5 bases between. Genomic DNA, serving as template, underwent TCR beta VDJ and CDR3 profiling. TCRdb reprocessed the reads via MiXCR and lists one record per CDR3 protein. The data hold 60,000 to 75,000 distinct CDR3 sequences, with 55% observed a single time. The data stem from a study of CD8+CD57+ T cells in acquired aplastic anemia. Study-wide context: Sorted CD4+ and CD8+ cells yielded around 3.2 ug of DNA on average. Among healthy donors, CD4+ cells averaged about 11 million reads.

This clonotype was obtained from a human donor in good health, serving as a control. The J gene is TRBJ2-5, the V gene TRBV15; D gene unclear. The sample taken for sequencing was sorted CD4+, CD8+, or CD8+CD57+ T cells (not recorded which) from PBMCs. Written as DNA, the CDR3 is TGTGCCACCAGCAGAGCAGTACAAGAGACCCAGTACTTC. Protein: CATSRAVQETQYF. Using reference TRBV15 and TRBJ2-5 for the parts outside the CDR3, the full variable domain is DAMVIQNPRYQVTQFGKPVTLSCSQTLNHNVMYWYQQKSSQAPKLLFHYYDKDFNNEADTPDNFQSRRPNTSFCFLDIRSPGLGDTAMYLCATSRAVQETQYFGPGTRLLVL.